This T cell receptor (beta chain) came from a study of blood T cells in healthy people across ages. The germline V gene encodes CDR1 MNHEY and CDR2 SVGEGT. The CDR3 covers 13 residues. V was pared by 4 bases and J by 7 bases, with 13 bases between. A J-beta primer mix and a sample-barcoded 5' primer were used in a second PCR of about 6 to 12 cycles. MiXCR was run by TCRdb on the 5' RACE reads, yielding one entry per CDR3 protein. The data show about 1.8 million distinct CDR3 sequences, around 50% seen once. Study conclusions and caveats: Among T cells, TCR beta diversity per million cells dropped roughly linearly as age rose.

On this clonotype: The antigen remains undetermined.

The receptor was isolated from a woman aged 40 to 50 in good health. The chain combines TRBV6-2 or TRBV6-3 with TRBJ2-5, with D unclear. Sequencing used blood. Written as DNA, the CDR3 is TGTGCCAGCAGTTCCGACGTCAGAGGGACCCAGTACTTC. It specifies CASSSDVRGTQYF.